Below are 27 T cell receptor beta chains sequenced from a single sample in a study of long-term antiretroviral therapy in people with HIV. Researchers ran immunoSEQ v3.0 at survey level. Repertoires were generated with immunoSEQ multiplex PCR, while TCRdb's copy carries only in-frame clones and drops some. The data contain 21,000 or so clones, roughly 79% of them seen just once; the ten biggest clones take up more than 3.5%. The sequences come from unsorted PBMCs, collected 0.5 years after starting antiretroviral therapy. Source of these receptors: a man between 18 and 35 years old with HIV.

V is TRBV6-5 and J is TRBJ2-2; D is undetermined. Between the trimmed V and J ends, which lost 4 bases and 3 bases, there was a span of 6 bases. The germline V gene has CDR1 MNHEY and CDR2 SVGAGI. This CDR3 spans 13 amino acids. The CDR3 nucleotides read TGTGCCAGCAGTTCCACTTACACCGGGGAGCTGTTTTTT. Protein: CASSSTYTGELFF.

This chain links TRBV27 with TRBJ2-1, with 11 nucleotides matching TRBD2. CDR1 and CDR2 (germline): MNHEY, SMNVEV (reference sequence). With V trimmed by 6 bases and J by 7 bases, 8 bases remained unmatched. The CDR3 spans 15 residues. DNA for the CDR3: TGTGCCAGCAGATCTACTAGCGGGGGTCGAAATGAGCAGTTCTTC. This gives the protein CASRSTSGGRNEQFF.

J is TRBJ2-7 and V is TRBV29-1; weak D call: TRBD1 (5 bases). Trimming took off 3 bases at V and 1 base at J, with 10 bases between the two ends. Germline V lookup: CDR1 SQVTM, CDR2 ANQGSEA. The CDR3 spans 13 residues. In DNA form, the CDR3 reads TGCAGCGTTGAGACCGACAGTTCCTACGAGCAGTACTTC. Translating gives CSVETDSSYEQYF.

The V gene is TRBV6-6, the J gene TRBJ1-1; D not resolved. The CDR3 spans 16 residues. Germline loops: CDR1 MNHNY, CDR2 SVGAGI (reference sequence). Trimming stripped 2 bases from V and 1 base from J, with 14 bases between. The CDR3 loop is CASSYVYGRTNTEAFF. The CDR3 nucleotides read TGTGCCAGCAGTTACGTTTATGGACGAACGAACACTGAAGCTTTCTTT.

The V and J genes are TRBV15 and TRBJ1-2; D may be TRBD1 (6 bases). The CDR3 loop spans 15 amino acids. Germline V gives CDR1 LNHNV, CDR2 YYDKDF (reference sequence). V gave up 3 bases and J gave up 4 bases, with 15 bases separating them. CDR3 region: CATSRATQGGYGYTF. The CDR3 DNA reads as TGTGCCACCAGCAGGGCGACACAGGGTGGCTATGGCTACACCTTC.

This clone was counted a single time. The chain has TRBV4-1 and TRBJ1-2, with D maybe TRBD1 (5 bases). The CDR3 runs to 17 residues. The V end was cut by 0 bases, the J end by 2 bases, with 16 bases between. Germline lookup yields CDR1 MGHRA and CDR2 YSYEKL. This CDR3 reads CASSQENPGLLNYGYTF. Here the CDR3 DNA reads TGCGCCAGCAGCCAAGAAAACCCGGGACTGCTAAACTATGGCTACACCTTC.

The CDR3 DNA sequence: TGTGCCAGCAGTTACAGGGTAGATGAAAAACTGTTTTTT. As protein: CASSYRVDEKLFF. This chain uses TRBV25-1 with TRBJ1-4, with a possible D match to TRBD1 (6 bases). Trimming left V 5 bases short and J 6 bases short, with 10 bases between. Germline V gene lookup returns CDR1 MGHDK and CDR2 SYGVNS. The CDR3 contains 13 residues.

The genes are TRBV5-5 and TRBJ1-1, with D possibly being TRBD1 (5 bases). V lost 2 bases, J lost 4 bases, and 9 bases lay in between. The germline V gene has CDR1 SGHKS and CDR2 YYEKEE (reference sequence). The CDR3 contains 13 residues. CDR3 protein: CASSFIGGTEAFF. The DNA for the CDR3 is TGTGCCAGCAGCTTCATCGGGGGCACTGAAGCTTTCTTT.

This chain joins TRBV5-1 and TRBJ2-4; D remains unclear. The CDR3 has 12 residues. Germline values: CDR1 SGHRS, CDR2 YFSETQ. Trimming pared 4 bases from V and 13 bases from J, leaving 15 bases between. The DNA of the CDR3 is TGCGCCAGCAGCGAGGCCCTCCTCCCCCAGTACTTC. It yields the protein CASSEALLPQYF.

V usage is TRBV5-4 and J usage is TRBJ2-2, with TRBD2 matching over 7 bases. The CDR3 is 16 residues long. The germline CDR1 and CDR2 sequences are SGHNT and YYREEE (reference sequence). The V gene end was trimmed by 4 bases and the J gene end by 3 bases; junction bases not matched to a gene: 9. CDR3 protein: CASSPLSAGDTGELFF. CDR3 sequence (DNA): TGTGCCAGCAGCCCCCTAAGCGCGGGGGACACCGGGGAGCTGTTTTTT.

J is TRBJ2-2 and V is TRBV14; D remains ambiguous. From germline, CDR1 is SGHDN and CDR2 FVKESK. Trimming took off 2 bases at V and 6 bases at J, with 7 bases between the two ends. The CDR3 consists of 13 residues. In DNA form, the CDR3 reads TGTGCCAGCAGCCAACTAGGCCCCGGGGAGCTGTTTTTT. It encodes CASSQLGPGELFF.

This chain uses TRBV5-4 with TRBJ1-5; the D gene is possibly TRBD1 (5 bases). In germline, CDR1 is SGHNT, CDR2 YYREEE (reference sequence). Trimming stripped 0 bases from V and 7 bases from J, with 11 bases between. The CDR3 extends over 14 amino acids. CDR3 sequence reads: CASSLDGGRQPQHF. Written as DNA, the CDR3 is TGTGCCAGCAGCTTGGACGGGGGTAGGCAGCCCCAGCATTTT. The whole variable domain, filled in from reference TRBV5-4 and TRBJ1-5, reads ETGVTQSPTHLIKTRGQQVTLRCSSQSGHNTVSWYQQALGQGPQFIFQYYREEENGRGNFPPRFSGLQFPNYSSELNVNALELDDSALYLCASSLDGGRQPQHFGDGTRLSIL.

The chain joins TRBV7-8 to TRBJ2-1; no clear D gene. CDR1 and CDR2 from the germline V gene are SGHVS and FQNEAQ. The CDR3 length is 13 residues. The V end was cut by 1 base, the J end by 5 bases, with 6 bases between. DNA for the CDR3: TGTGCCAGCAGCTTAGGGTTCAACAATGAGCAGTTCTTC. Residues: CASSLGFNNEQFF.

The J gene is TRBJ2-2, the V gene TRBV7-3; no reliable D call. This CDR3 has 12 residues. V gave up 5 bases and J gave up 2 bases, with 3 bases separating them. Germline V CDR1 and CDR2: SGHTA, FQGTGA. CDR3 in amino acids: CASSPNTGELFF. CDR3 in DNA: TGTGCCAGCAGCCCCAACACCGGGGAGCTGTTTTTT.

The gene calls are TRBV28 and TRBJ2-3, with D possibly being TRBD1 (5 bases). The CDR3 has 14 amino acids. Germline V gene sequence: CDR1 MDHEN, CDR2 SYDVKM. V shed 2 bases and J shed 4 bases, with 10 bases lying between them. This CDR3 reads CASSLMQGPDTQYF. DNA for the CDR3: TGTGCCAGCAGTTTAATGCAGGGCCCAGATACGCAGTATTTT.

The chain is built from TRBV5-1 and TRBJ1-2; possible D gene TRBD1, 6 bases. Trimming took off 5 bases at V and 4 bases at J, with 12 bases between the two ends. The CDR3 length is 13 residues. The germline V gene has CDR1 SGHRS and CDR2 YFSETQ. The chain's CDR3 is CASRSDRGYGYTF. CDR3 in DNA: TGCGCCAGCAGATCGGACAGAGGCTATGGCTACACCTTC.

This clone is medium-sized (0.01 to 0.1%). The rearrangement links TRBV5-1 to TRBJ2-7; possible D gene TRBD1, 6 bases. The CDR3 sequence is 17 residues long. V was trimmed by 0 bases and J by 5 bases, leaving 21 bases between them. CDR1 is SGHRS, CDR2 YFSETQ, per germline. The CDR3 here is CASSLDPGVNVLDEQYF. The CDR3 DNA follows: TGCGCCAGCAGCTTGGATCCAGGGGTAAACGTCTTGGACGAGCAGTACTTC.

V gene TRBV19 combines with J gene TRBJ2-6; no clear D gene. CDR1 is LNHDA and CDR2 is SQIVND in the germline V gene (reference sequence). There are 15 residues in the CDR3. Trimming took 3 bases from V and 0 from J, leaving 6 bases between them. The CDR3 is CASSISSSGANVLTF. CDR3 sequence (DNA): TGTGCCAGTAGTATTTCCAGCTCTGGGGCCAACGTCCTGACTTTC.

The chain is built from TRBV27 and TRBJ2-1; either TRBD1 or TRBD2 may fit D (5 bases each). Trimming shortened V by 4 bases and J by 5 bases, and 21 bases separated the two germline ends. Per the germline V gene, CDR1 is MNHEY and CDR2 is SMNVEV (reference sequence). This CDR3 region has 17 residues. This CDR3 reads CASSWTLQGVPNNEQFF. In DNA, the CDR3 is TGTGCCAGCAGTTGGACCCTTCAGGGAGTCCCAAACAATGAGCAGTTCTTC.

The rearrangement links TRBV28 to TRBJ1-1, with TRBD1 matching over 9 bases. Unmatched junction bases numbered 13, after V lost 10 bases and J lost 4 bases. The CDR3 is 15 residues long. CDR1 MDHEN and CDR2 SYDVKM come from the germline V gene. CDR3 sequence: CATEWGPGQGTEAFF. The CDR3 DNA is TGTGCCACGGAGTGGGGACCGGGACAGGGCACTGAAGCTTTCTTT.

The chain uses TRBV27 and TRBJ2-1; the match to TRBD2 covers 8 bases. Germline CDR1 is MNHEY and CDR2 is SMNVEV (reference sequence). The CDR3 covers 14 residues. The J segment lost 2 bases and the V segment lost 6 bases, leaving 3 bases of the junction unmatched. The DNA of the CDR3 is TGTGCCAGCAGCAGCGGGGGAGCCTACAATGAGCAGTTCTTC. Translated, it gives CASSSGGAYNEQFF.

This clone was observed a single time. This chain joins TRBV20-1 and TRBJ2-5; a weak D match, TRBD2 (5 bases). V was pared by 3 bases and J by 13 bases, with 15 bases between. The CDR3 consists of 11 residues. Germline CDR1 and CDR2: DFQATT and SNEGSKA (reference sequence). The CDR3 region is CSASGIRRSYF. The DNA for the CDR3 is TGCAGTGCTAGCGGGATCCGGCGGTCGTACTTC.

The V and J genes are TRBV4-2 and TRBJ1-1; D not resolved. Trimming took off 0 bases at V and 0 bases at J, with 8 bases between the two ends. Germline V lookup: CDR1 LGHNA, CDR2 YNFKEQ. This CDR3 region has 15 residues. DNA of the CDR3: TGTGCCAGCAGCCAAGAAGTCTCCCTGAACACTGAAGCTTTCTTT. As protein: CASSQEVSLNTEAFF.

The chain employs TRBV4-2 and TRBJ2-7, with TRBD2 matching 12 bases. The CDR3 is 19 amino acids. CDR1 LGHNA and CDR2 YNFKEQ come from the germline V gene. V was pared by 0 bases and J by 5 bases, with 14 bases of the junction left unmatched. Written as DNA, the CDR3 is TGTGCCAGCAGCCAAGAGTACCTCGTCGGACTAGCGGGAATCAACGAGCAGTACTTC. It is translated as CASSQEYLVGLAGINEQYF.

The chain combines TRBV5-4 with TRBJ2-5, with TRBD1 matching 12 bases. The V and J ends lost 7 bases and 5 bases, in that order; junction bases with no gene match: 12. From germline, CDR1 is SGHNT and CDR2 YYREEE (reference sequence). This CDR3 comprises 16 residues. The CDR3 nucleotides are TGTGCCAGCGGTAGCTTATTGGGACAGGGGGCTGAGACCCAGTACTTC. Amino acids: CASGSLLGQGAETQYF.

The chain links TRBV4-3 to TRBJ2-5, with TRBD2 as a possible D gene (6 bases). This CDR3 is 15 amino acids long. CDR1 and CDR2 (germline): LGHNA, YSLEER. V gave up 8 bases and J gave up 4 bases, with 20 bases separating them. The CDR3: CASSSSTGVGETQYF. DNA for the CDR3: TGCGCCAGCTCGAGTTCGACGGGAGTAGGAGAGACCCAGTACTTC.

CDR3 DNA sequence: TGTGCCAGCAGCCTCTTAGGGGGGAGAGGCAATGAGCAGTTCTTC. Encoded protein: CASSLLGGRGNEQFF. This chain links TRBV7-2 with TRBJ2-1, with D possibly being TRBD1 or TRBD2 (6 bases each). The CDR3 loop spans 15 amino acids. Trimming removed 5 bases from V and 6 bases from J, with 17 bases in between. Germline assignment: CDR1 SGHTA and CDR2 FQGNSA.